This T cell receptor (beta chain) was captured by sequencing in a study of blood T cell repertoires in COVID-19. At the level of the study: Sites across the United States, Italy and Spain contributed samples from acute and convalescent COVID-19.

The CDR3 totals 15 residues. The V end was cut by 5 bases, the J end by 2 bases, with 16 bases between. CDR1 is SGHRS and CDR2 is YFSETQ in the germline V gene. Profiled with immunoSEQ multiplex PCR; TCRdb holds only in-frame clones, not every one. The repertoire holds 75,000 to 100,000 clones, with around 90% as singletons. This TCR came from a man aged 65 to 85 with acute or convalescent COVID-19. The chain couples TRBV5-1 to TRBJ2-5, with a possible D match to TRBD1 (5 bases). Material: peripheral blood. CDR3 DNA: TGCGCCAGCAGGCGGACACTCGCTTCTCAAGAGACCCAGTACTTC. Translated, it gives CASRRTLASQETQYF.